Below, 17 T cell receptor beta chains from the same sample are listed, as sequenced in a study of blood T cells in healthy people across ages. Alongside a J-beta primer mix, a sample-barcoded 5' primer served in a second PCR lasting about 7 to 12 cycles. TCRdb analysed the 5' RACE reads with MiXCR anew, one entry per CDR3 protein. The repertoire holds just over 800,000 distinct CDR3 sequences, with 62% as singletons. Sequences were obtained from blood. The receptors come from a man aged 25-45 years in good health.

V is TRBV7-2 and J is TRBJ2-5; D uncertain. V was shortened by 5 bases and J by 5 bases, with 9 bases between the two germline ends. CDR1 is SGHTA, CDR2 FQGNSA, per germline. This CDR3 comprises 12 residues. This CDR3 reads CASSQPRETQYF. The CDR3 nucleotides read TGTGCCAGCAGCCAACCGCGGGAGACCCAGTACTTC. The full variable domain, its missing parts supplied by reference TRBV7-2 and TRBJ2-5, is GAGVSQSPSNKVTEKGKDVELRCDPISGHTALYWYRQSLGQGLEFLIYFQGNSAPDKSGLPSDRFSAERTGGSVSTLTIQRTQQEDSAVYLCASSQPRETQYFGPGTRLLVL.

The chain joins TRBV28 to TRBJ1-5; unclear D gene. Germline CDR1 MDHEN, CDR2 SYDVKM. The V end was cut by 6 bases, the J end by 0 bases, with 6 bases between. This CDR3 region has 13 residues. CDR3 bases: TGTGCCAGCAGCGAGACTAGCAATCAGCCCCAGCATTTT. This codes for CASSETSNQPQHF.

This clonotype was counted a few times. CDR3 nucleotides: TGTGCCAGCAGCTTCCGGGGGTCTGAACTTTACGAGCAGTACTTC. It encodes CASSFRGSELYEQYF. This sequence joins TRBV7-2 and TRBJ2-7, with D possibly TRBD2 on 6 matching bases. Germline V gene data show CDR1 as SGHTA and CDR2 as FQGNSA. The CDR3 has 15 residues. V lost 3 bases to trimming and J lost 4 bases, with 16 bases between them.

This clonotype showed up many times. The chain carries TRBV4-2 and TRBJ1-4, with D perhaps TRBD1 (6 bases). Per the germline V gene, CDR1 is LGHNA and CDR2 is YNFKEQ. This CDR3 comprises 14 residues. Trimming removed 4 bases from V and 3 bases from J, with 9 bases in between. CDR3 in amino acids: CASSLGQSNEKLFF. CDR3 bases: TGTGCCAGCAGCCTAGGACAGTCTAATGAAAAACTGTTTTTT.

On this clonotype itself: The junction differs from germline at one of its ends, possibly a read error. V usage is TRBV18 and J usage is TRBJ2-6; 7 bases agree with TRBD1. CDR3 length: 17 amino acids. Germline V gene lookup returns CDR1 KGHSH and CDR2 LQKENI. CDR3 coding DNA: TGTGTCAGCTCACCCGGACAGGCGAGCTCTGGGGCCAACGTCCTGACTTTC. Amino acid sequence: CVSSPGQASSGANVLTF.

This CDR3 is CSARRPGDRETQYF. In nucleotides, the CDR3 is TGCAGTGCCCGCCGACCAGGGGATAGAGAGACCCAGTACTTC. This chain uses TRBV20-1 with TRBJ2-5; tentative D call: TRBD1 (6 bases). The CDR3 loop spans 14 amino acids. Germline assignment: CDR1 DFQATT and CDR2 SNEGSKA (reference sequence). Trimming removed 6 bases at V and 4 bases at J, with 18 bases between.

Ten or more counts support this clonotype. The chain uses TRBV20-1 and TRBJ2-1, with 15 nucleotides matching TRBD2. The CDR3 consists of 16 residues. V gave up 3 bases and J gave up 8 bases; unmatched junction bases: 8. The V gene's germline CDR1 is DFQATT and CDR2 SNEGSKA (reference sequence). The DNA for the CDR3 is TGCAGTGCTAGCCGGACTAGCGGGGGGGCGGGCGATGAGCAGTTCTTC. Translating gives CSASRTSGGAGDEQFF.

The rearrangement links TRBV5-1 to TRBJ1-2; D possibly corresponds to TRBD1 (5 bases). The CDR3 runs 10 residues. Trimming shortened V by 9 bases and J by 8 bases, and 11 bases separated the two germline ends. CDR1 and CDR2 from the germline V gene are SGHRS and YFSETQ. As DNA, the CDR3 is TGCGCCACCGCAGGGTTCGGCTACACCTTC. Translation gives CATAGFGYTF.

This chain connects TRBV10-3 to TRBJ2-1, with D possibly being TRBD2 (6 bases). The CDR3 spans 12 residues. V lost 11 bases and J 5 bases, leaving 13 bases between the germline ends. Per germline, CDR1 ENHRY and CDR2 SYGVKD. CDR3 sequence (DNA): TGTGCCGTCGGGGGTACCAACAATGAGCAGTTCTTC. Its protein is CAVGGTNNEQFF.

The gene calls are TRBV4-1 and TRBJ2-3; D gene ambiguous. Trimming pared 0 bases from V and 4 bases from J, leaving 5 bases between. Per the germline V gene, CDR1 is MGHRA and CDR2 is YSYEKL. This CDR3 spans 13 amino acids. The CDR3 nucleotides are TGCGCCAGCAGCCAAGATTCGTCAGATACGCAGTATTTT. Translation gives CASSQDSSDTQYF.

The V gene is TRBV7-2, the J gene TRBJ2-7, with no clear D. The CDR3 is 13 residues long. Trimming shortened V by 5 bases and J by 5 bases, and 13 bases separated the two germline ends. From germline, CDR1 is SGHTA and CDR2 FQGNSA. CDR3 sequence (DNA): TGTGCCAGCAGCCTCCCCGGACGTGACGAGCAGTACTTC. Translated: CASSLPGRDEQYF.

This clonotype was counted only a few times. The chain recombines TRBV7-3 with TRBJ2-3; 10 positions agree with TRBD1. Germline V lookup: CDR1 SGHTA, CDR2 FQGTGA. The CDR3 sequence is 15 residues long. V gave up 2 bases and J gave up 6 bases; unmatched junction bases: 5. The CDR3 nucleotides are TGTGCCAGCAGCTTACAGGGACAGGGGTTGGATACGCAGTATTTT. This encodes CASSLQGQGLDTQYF.

This clonotype was picked up many times. The genes are TRBV7-2 and TRBJ2-1, with 16 bases that match TRBD2. This CDR3 spans 17 amino acids. The V segment lost 0 bases and the J segment 6 bases; nucleotides outside the gene matches: 2. CDR1 is SGHTA, CDR2 FQGNSA, per germline. DNA of the CDR3: TGTGCCAGCAGCTTAGCGGGGACTAGCGGGGGGGCCAATGAGCAGTTCTTC. Its protein is CASSLAGTSGGANEQFF. The variable domain in full, completed from reference TRBV7-2 and TRBJ2-1, reads GAGVSQSPSNKVTEKGKDVELRCDPISGHTALYWYRQSLGQGLEFLIYFQGNSAPDKSGLPSDRFSAERTGGSVSTLTIQRTQQEDSAVYLCASSLAGTSGGANEQFFGPGTRLTVL.

This clonotype has more than one count but fewer than ten. V is TRBV2 and J is TRBJ1-6; 8 bases line up with TRBD1. With V trimmed by 8 bases and J by 3 bases, 12 bases remained unmatched. The CDR3 loop spans 17 amino acids. Germline V gene lookup returns CDR1 SNHLY and CDR2 FYNNEI. CDR3 region: CASAGQGMGGYNSPLHF. In nucleotides, the CDR3 is TGTGCCAGCGCAGGACAGGGTATGGGAGGCTATAATTCACCCCTCCACTTT.

This clonotype appeared many times. The chain has TRBV5-1 and TRBJ2-5, with TRBD2 matching 8 bases. The J segment lost 1 base and the V segment lost 6 bases, leaving 8 bases of the junction unmatched. CDR1 and CDR2 from the germline V gene are SGHRS and YFSETQ. CDR3 length: 15 residues. CDR3 nucleotides: TGCGCCAGCAACATCTTAGCGGGGTTCCAAGAGACCCAGTACTTC. It yields the protein CASNILAGFQETQYF.

The V call is TRBV6-2 or TRBV6-3, the J call TRBJ2-7; 7 bases match TRBD2. The CDR3 runs to 16 residues. Germline CDR1 reads MNHEY; CDR2 reads SVGEGT. V shed 0 bases, J shed 0 bases, and the junction held 5 bases outside the gene matches. The CDR3 nucleotides read TGTGCCAGCAGTTACTCCCCCGGCGGGGGCTCCTACGAGCAGTACTTC. Translated, it gives CASSYSPGGGSYEQYF.

In its sample, this clonotype was seen once. The rearrangement joins TRBV9 to TRBJ1-5; 7 bases fit TRBD1. V gave up 1 base and J gave up 4 bases; unmatched junction bases: 2. The CDR3 sequence is 14 residues long. From germline, CDR1 is SGDLS and CDR2 YYNGEE. CDR3 coding DNA: TGTGCCAGCAGCGTACAGGGGGTTAATCAGCCCCAGCATTTT. Protein sequence: CASSVQGVNQPQHF.